This T cell receptor (beta chain) was sequenced during a study of blood T cell repertoires in COVID-19. Study in general: The United States, Italy and Spain supplied acute and convalescent COVID-19 samples.

In the original analysis: Quantification of nucleated cells was approximated via reference gene primer amplification. The data were produced by immunoSEQ multiplex PCR, yet TCRdb's version contains in-frame clones alone and is incomplete. V, J and clone size are taken as reported in that table, and D and trimming were inferred from the DNA itself. The sample lists almost 350,000 clones; approximately 91% were seen once. From germline, CDR1 is MNHNY and CDR2 SVGAGI (reference sequence). The CDR3 runs to 18 residues. The V and J ends lost 5 bases and 0 bases respectively, with 17 bases between them. Cohorts were based on clinical histories the participants reported.

The rearrangement uses TRBV6-6 and TRBJ2-6; the D is unclear. Sequenced material: PBMCs or T cells enriched from blood (not recorded which). This sequence originates from a woman between 25 and 40 years old who had been exposed to COVID-19. CDR3 sequence (DNA): TGTGCCAGCAGTCCCGTACATTTCCGCGGCTCTGGGGCCAACGTCCTGACTTTC. Its protein is CASSPVHFRGSGANVLTF.